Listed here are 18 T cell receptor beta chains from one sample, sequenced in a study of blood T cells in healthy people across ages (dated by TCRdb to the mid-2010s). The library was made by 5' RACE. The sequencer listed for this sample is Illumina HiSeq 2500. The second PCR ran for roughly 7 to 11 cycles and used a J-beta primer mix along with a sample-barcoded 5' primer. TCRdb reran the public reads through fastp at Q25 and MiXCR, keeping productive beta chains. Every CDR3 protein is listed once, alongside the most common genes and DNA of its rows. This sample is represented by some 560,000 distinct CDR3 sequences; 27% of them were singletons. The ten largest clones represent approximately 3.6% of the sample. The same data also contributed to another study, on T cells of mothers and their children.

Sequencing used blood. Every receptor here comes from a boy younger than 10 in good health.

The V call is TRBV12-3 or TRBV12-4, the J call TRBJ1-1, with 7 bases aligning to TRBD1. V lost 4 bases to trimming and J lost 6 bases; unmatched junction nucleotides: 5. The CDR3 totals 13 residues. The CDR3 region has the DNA TGTGCCAGCAGTTCCACAGGGGTAGCTGAAGCTTTCTTT. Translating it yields CASSSTGVAEAFF.

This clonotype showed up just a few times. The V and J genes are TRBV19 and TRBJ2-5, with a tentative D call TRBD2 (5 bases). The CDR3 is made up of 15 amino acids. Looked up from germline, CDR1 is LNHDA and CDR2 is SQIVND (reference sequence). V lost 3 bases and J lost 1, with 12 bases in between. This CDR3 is CASSIVPGVQETQYF. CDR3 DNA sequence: TGTGCCAGTAGTATCGTTCCCGGGGTCCAAGAGACCCAGTACTTC.

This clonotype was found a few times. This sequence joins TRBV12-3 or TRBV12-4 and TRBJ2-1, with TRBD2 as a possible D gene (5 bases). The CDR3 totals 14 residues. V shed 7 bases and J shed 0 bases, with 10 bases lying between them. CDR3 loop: CASTPGSSYNEQFF. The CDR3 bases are TGTGCCAGCACACCTGGGAGCTCCTACAATGAGCAGTTCTTC.

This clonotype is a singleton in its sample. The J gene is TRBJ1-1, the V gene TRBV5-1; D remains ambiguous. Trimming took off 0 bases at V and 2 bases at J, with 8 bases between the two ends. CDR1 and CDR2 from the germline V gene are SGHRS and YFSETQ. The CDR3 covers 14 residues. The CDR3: CASSLGHSNTEAFF. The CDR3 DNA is TGCGCCAGCAGCTTGGGACACTCCAACACTGAAGCTTTCTTT.

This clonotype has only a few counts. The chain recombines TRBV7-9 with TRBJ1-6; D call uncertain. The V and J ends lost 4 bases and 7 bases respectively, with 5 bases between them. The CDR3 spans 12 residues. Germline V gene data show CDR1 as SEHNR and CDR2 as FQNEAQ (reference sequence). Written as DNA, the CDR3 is TGTGCCAGCAGCTCCCCCAATTCACCCCTCCACTTT. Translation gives CASSSPNSPLHF. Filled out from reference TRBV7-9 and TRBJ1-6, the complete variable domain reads DTGVSQNPRHKITKRGQNVTFRCDPISEHNRLYWYRQTLGQGPEFLTYFQNEAQLEKSRLLSDRFSAERPKGSFSTLEIQRTEQGDSAMYLCASSSPNSPLHFGNGTRLTVT.

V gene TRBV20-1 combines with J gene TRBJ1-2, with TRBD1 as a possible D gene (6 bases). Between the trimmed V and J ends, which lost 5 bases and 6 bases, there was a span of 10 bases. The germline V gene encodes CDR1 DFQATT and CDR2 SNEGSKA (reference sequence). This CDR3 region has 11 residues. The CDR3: CSAPTGNGYTF. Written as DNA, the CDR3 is TGCAGTGCTCCCACAGGGAATGGCTACACCTTC.

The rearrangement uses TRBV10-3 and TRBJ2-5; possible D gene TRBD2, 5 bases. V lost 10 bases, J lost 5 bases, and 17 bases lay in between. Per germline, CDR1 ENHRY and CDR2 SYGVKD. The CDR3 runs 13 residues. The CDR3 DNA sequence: TGTGCCACTGGACGGGATAAGAAGGAGACCCAGTACTTC. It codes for CATGRDKKETQYF.

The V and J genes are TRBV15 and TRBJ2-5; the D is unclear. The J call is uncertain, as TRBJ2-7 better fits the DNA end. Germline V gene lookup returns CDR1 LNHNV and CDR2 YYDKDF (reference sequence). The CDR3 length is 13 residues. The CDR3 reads CATSRDARDEQYF. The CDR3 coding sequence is TGTGCCACCAGCAGAGATGCCCGAGACGAGCAGTACTTC.

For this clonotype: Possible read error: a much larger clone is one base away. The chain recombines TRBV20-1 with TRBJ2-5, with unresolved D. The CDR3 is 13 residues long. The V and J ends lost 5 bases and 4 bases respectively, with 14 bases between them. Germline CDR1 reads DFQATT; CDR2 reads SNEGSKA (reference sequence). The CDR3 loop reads CSALKSSGETQYF. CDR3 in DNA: TGCAGTGCTCTTAAATCCTCGGGAGAGACCCAGTACTTC.

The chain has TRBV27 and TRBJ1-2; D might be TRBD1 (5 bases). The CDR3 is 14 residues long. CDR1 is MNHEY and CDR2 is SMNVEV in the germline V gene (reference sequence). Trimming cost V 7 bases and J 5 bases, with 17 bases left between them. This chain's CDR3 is CASKRAGSRYGYTF. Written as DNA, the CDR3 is TGTGCCAGCAAGCGTGCAGGGTCGCGGTATGGCTACACCTTC.

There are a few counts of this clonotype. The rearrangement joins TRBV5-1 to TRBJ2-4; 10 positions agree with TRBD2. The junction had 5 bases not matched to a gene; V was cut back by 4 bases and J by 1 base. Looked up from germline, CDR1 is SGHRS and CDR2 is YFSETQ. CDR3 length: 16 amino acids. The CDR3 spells CASSTELAGAKNIQYF. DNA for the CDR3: TGCGCCAGCAGCACCGAACTAGCGGGGGCCAAAAACATTCAGTACTTC.

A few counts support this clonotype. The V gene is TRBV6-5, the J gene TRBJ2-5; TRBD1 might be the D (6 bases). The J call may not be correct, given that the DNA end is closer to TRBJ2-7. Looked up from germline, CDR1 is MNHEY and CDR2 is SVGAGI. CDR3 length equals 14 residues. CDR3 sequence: CASRAARGPYEQYF. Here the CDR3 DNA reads TGTGCCAGCAGGGCGGCCAGGGGCCCCTACGAGCAGTACTTC.

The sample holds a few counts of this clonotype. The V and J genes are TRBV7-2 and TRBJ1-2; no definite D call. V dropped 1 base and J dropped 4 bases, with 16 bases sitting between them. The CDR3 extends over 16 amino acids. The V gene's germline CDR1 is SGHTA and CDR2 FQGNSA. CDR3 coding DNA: TGTGCCAGCAGCTTAGGAAGGGATCCGTCCATCTATGGCTACACCTTC. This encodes CASSLGRDPSIYGYTF.

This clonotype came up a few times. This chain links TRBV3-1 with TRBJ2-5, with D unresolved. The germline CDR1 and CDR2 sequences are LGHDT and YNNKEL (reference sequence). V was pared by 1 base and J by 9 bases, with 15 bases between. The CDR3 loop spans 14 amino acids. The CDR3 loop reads CASSQGHLPGAQYF. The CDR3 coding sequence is TGTGCCAGCAGCCAAGGCCACCTGCCCGGCGCCCAGTACTTC.

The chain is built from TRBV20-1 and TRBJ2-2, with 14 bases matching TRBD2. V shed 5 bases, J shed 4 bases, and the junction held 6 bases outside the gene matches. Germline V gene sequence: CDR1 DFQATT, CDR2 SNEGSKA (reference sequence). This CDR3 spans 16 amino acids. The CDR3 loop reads CSAGTSGGQVTGELFF. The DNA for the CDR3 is TGCAGTGCTGGGACTAGCGGGGGTCAAGTCACCGGGGAGCTGTTTTTT.

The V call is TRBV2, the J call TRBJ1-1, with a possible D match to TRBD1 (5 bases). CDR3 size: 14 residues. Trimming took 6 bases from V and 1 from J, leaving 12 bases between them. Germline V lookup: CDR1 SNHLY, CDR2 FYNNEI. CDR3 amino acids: CASRWGRQNTEAFF. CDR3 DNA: TGTGCCAGCAGGTGGGGACGGCAGAACACTGAAGCTTTCTTT. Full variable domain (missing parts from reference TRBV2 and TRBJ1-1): EPEVTQTPSHQVTQMGQEVILRCVPISNHLYFYWYRQILGQKVEFLVSFYNNEISEKSEIFDDQFSVERPDGSNFTLKIRSTKLEDSAMYFCASRWGRQNTEAFFGQGTRLTVV.

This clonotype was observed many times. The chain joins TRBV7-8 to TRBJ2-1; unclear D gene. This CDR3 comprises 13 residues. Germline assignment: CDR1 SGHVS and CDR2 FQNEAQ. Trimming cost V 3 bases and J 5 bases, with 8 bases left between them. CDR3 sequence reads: CASSLTRDNEQFF. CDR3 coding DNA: TGTGCCAGCAGCTTGACCCGGGACAATGAGCAGTTCTTC.

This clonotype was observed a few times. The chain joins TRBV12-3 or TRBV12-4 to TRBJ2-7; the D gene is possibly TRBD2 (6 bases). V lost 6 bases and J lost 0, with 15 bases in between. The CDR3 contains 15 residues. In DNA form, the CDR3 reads TGTGCCAGCAGCCCCGGGACTCATAGCTCCTACGAGCAGTACTTC. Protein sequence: CASSPGTHSSYEQYF.